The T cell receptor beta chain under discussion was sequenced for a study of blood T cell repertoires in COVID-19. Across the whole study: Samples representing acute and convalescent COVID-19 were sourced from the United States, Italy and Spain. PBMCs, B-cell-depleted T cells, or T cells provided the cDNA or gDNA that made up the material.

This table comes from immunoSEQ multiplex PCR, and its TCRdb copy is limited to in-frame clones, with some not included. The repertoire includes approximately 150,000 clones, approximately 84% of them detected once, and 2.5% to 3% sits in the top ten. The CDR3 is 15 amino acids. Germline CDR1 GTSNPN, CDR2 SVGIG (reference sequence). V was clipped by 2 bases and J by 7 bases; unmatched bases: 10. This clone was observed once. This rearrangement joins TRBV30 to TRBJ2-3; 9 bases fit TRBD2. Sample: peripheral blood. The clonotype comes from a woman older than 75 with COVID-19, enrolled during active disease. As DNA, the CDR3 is TGTGCCTGGAGTAGGTCTAGCGGGGCCGGGAATACGCAGTATTTT. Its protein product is CAWSRSSGAGNTQYF.